This entry features one T cell receptor (beta chain) sequence. Its cognate antigen is unknown. A junction end diverges from the germline sequence, so it may reflect a read error. The source of the sample is a study of vaccination effects on CD4 cells after COVID-19. The culture ran for roughly 10 days before CD4+ T cells were isolated. The protocol was immunoSEQ multiplex PCR, while the TCRdb copy is restricted to in-frame clones and leaves out a portion. The repertoire holds approximately 47,000 clones, around 76% seen once, with over 9.5% in the top ten. The CDR3 is made up of 13 amino acids. Sequencing used CD4+ T cells from PBMCs cultured without peptide, obtained before COVID-19 vaccination. The chain couples TRBV12-3 or TRBV12-4 to TRBJ2-1; D is ambiguous. The receptor was isolated from a human donor who had a prior SARS-CoV-2 infection. The CDR3 sequence: CASKVSTYDEQFF. For the CDR3, the DNA is TGTGCCAGCAAAGTCTCGACCTACGATGAGCAGTTCTTC.